The 21 T cell receptor beta chains below all came from one sample that was sequenced in a study of blood T cell repertoires in COVID-19. Profiled with immunoSEQ multiplex PCR; TCRdb holds only in-frame clones, not every one. The sample carries a few hundred thousand clones, 70% to 90% recorded once. Sequencing was carried out using peripheral blood. The receptors shown here come from a human donor in a cohort sampled during active COVID-19.

The V gene is TRBV14, the J gene TRBJ2-5; a weak D match, TRBD2 (6 bases). Trimming left V 5 bases short and J 2 bases short, with 9 bases between. CDR3 length: 13 residues. Germline assignment: CDR1 SGHDN and CDR2 FVKESK. The CDR3 DNA reads as TGTGCCAGCAGCACTGGACTACAAGAGACCCAGTACTTC. Protein product: CASSTGLQETQYF.

To note about this clone: The same CDR3 arises from other DNA sequences in this sample as well. The chain employs TRBV20-1 and TRBJ1-5; weak D call: TRBD1 (5 bases). The CDR3 has 12 residues. In germline, CDR1 is DFQATT, CDR2 SNEGSKA (reference sequence). Trimming shortened V by 3 bases and J by 5 bases, and 8 bases separated the two germline ends. The CDR3 DNA reads TGCAGTGCTAGTTCGGGGGATCAGCCCCAGCATTTT. Translation: CSASSGDQPQHF.

This rearrangement joins TRBV5-1 to TRBJ2-1; 9 bases fit TRBD2. Trimming cost V 5 bases and J 0 bases; bases outside gene matches: 3. Germline CDR1 and CDR2: SGHRS and YFSETQ. The CDR3 extends over 15 amino acids. CDR3 region: CASSSSGASYNEQFF. The CDR3 nucleotides are TGCGCCAGCAGTTCTAGCGGGGCCTCCTACAATGAGCAGTTCTTC.

CDR3 sequence: CASSQYTSGRASIGELFF. The CDR3 region has the DNA TGCGCCAGCAGTCAATATACTAGCGGGAGGGCCAGTATCGGGGAGCTGTTTTTT. V gene TRBV23-1 combines with J gene TRBJ2-2; the match to TRBD2 covers 13 bases. TRBV23-1 falls under the ORF class, with uncertain function. V shed 1 base, J shed 7 bases, and the junction held 9 bases outside the gene matches. This CDR3 is built from 18 residues.

The genes are TRBV2 and TRBJ2-7; TRBD1 aligns across 7 bases. The CDR3 has 13 residues. Germline CDR1 and CDR2: SNHLY and FYNNEI. After removal of 1 base from V and 3 bases from J, the junction contained 0 bases not matched to a gene. The CDR3 region is CASSEDRGYEQYF. CDR3 nucleotides: TGTGCCAGCAGTGAAGACAGGGGCTACGAGCAGTACTTC.

The chain has TRBV27 and TRBJ2-2, with TRBD1 matching 10 bases. This CDR3 has 16 amino acids. Losses at the gene ends were 6 bases for V and 6 bases for J; bases not matched to a gene: 10. Germline CDR1 is MNHEY and CDR2 is SMNVEV (reference sequence). DNA for the CDR3: TGTGCCAGCAGCCCTCCCGGGACAGGGGTATCCGGGGAGCTGTTTTTT. Translated, it gives CASSPPGTGVSGELFF.

The rearrangement joins TRBV20-1 to TRBJ1-2; D call uncertain. CDR1 and CDR2 (germline): DFQATT, SNEGSKA (reference sequence). The V end was cut by 3 bases, the J end by 6 bases, with 8 bases between. This CDR3 is 11 amino acids long. This chain's CDR3 is CSARVVDGYTF. As DNA, the CDR3 is TGCAGTGCTAGGGTGGTAGATGGCTACACCTTC.

The V call is TRBV29-1, the J call TRBJ2-1; 9 positions match TRBD1. CDR1 is SQVTM, CDR2 ANQGSEA, per germline. Trimming cost V 4 bases and J 12 bases; bases outside gene matches: 13. CDR3 length: 14 residues. CDR3 protein: CSVATTGGGLGQFF. CDR3 DNA sequence: TGCAGCGTTGCAACAACAGGGGGCGGGTTAGGGCAGTTCTTC.

The chain combines TRBV6-5 with TRBJ2-3; a weak D match, TRBD2 (5 bases). Germline CDR1 MNHEY, CDR2 SVGAGI. V dropped 6 bases and J dropped 3 bases, with 13 bases sitting between them. This CDR3 is 14 amino acids long. The CDR3 loop reads CASRNSLATDTQYF. CDR3 sequence (DNA): TGTGCCAGCAGGAACTCATTAGCGACAGATACGCAGTATTTT.

This clone was counted a few times. V and J are TRBV19 and TRBJ2-3; 8 bases line up with TRBD2. Unmatched junction bases numbered 7, after V lost 3 bases and J lost 5 bases. Per the germline V gene, CDR1 is LNHDA and CDR2 is SQIVND (reference sequence). The CDR3 contains 15 residues. The CDR3 protein is CASSMRRGAGDTQYF. The CDR3 region has the DNA TGTGCCAGTAGTATGAGGCGGGGGGCCGGAGATACGCAGTATTTT.

This clone was picked up one time. The chain links TRBV5-1 to TRBJ2-7, with 7 bases matching TRBD1. Germline CDR1 and CDR2: SGHRS and YFSETQ. This CDR3 is built from 14 residues. J lost 2 bases, V lost 5 bases, and 7 bases had no gene match. CDR3 bases: TGCGCCAGCAGACCCACAGGGGACACCTACGAGCAGTACTTC. As protein: CASRPTGDTYEQYF.

V usage is TRBV30 and J usage is TRBJ1-2; maybe TRBD1 (6 bases). Trimming left V 3 bases short and J 3 bases short, with 11 bases between. Germline V gene data show CDR1 as GTSNPN and CDR2 as SVGIG (reference sequence). This CDR3 region has 13 residues. DNA of the CDR3: TGTGCCTGGAGGGGGGGGCCCTACTATGGCTACACCTTC. This codes for CAWRGGPYYGYTF. The full variable domain, completed using reference TRBV30 and TRBJ1-2, is SQTIHQWPATLVQPVGSPLSLECTVEGTSNPNLYWYRQAAGRGLQLLFYSVGIGQISSEVPQNLSASRPQDRQFILSSKKLLLSDSGFYLCAWRGGPYYGYTFGSGTRLTVV.

This clone showed up just once. The rearrangement uses TRBV28 and TRBJ2-1; D is possibly TRBD1 (6 bases). The CDR3 has 15 residues. Trimming stripped 5 bases from V and 5 bases from J, with 16 bases between. CDR1 MDHEN and CDR2 SYDVKM come from the germline V gene. CDR3: CASSPPGVQNNEQFF. The CDR3 DNA sequence: TGTGCCAGCAGTCCCCCAGGGGTTCAAAACAATGAGCAGTTCTTC.

V usage is TRBV5-4 and J usage is TRBJ2-3, with 9 bases aligning to TRBD2. Germline V gene sequence: CDR1 SGHNT, CDR2 YYREEE (reference sequence). J gave up 5 bases and V 0 bases, and 1 base lay outside the gene matches. There are 14 residues in the CDR3. CDR3 sequence (DNA): TGTGCCAGCAGCTTGGGACTAGCGGAAGATACGCAGTATTTT. As protein: CASSLGLAEDTQYF.

V usage is TRBV6-6 and J usage is TRBJ1-1, with a tentative D call TRBD1 (5 bases). The CDR3 sequence is 16 residues long. The germline V and J ends were trimmed by 2 bases and 7 bases, with 20 bases remaining between them. CDR1 is MNHNY and CDR2 is SVGAGI in the germline V gene (reference sequence). Here the CDR3 reads CASSYAAPGFGGEAFF. The CDR3 coding sequence is TGTGCCAGCAGTTACGCTGCCCCCGGGTTCGGGGGTGAAGCTTTCTTT.

As regards this clone: The junction and the germline gene differ at one end; a read error may be behind it. The chain joins TRBV20-1 to TRBJ2-2; 8 nucleotides agree with TRBD2. This CDR3 comprises 15 residues. The germline V gene encodes CDR1 DFQATT and CDR2 SNEGSKA (reference sequence). The CDR3 coding sequence is TGCAGTGCTAGTTCGGGGGGGTGGAACGCCGGGGAGCTGTTTTTT. Residues: CSASSGGWNAGELFF.

The chain has TRBV5-4 and TRBJ2-7; 7 bases are shared with TRBD2. The CDR3 length is 14 residues. J gave up 5 bases and V 2 bases, and 7 bases lay outside the gene matches. Germline CDR1 is SGHNT and CDR2 is YYREEE (reference sequence). CDR3 sequence reads: CASSLRASGNEQYF. For the CDR3, the DNA is TGTGCCAGCAGCTTAAGGGCTAGCGGTAACGAGCAGTACTTC.

The chain combines TRBV30 with TRBJ1-6; D is uncertain. Germline loops: CDR1 GTSNPN, CDR2 SVGIG (reference sequence). The CDR3 runs to 16 residues. V dropped 0 bases and J dropped 8 bases, with 17 bases sitting between them. CDR3 in amino acids: CAWSVPGRREDSPLHF. The CDR3 nucleotides are TGTGCCTGGAGTGTACCGGGTCGACGGGAAGATTCACCCCTCCACTTT.

The gene calls are TRBV15 and TRBJ2-7; 7 bases are shared with TRBD1. This CDR3 is built from 15 residues. Germline lookup yields CDR1 LNHNV and CDR2 YYDKDF (reference sequence). After removal of 1 base from V and 1 base from J, the junction contained 4 bases not matched to a gene. CDR3 in amino acids: CATSRALTGSYEQYF. CDR3 coding DNA: TGTGCCACCAGCAGAGCCCTGACAGGGTCCTACGAGCAGTACTTC. Full variable domain (missing parts from reference TRBV15 and TRBJ2-7): DAMVIQNPRYQVTQFGKPVTLSCSQTLNHNVMYWYQQKSSQAPKLLFHYYDKDFNNEADTPDNFQSRRPNTSFCFLDIRSPGLGDTAMYLCATSRALTGSYEQYFGPGTRLTVT.

V and J are TRBV7-9 and TRBJ1-1; a weak D match, TRBD1 (5 bases). Germline V gives CDR1 SEHNR, CDR2 FQNEAQ (reference sequence). This CDR3 has 14 amino acids. Trimming stripped 5 bases from V and 4 bases from J, with 14 bases between. CDR3 sequence: CASSQGLILTEAFF. The DNA of the CDR3 is TGTGCCAGCAGCCAGGGACTGATCCTCACTGAAGCTTTCTTT.

CDR3 in amino acids: CASSFGGSTGELFF. CDR3 coding DNA: TGTGCCAGCAGCTTCGGAGGCAGCACCGGGGAGCTGTTTTTT. This chain joins TRBV5-6 and TRBJ2-2; TRBD2 might be the D (5 bases). The germline CDR1 and CDR2 sequences are SGHDT and YYEEEE. Trimming removed 2 bases from V and 4 bases from J, with 9 bases in between. CDR3 length equals 14 residues.